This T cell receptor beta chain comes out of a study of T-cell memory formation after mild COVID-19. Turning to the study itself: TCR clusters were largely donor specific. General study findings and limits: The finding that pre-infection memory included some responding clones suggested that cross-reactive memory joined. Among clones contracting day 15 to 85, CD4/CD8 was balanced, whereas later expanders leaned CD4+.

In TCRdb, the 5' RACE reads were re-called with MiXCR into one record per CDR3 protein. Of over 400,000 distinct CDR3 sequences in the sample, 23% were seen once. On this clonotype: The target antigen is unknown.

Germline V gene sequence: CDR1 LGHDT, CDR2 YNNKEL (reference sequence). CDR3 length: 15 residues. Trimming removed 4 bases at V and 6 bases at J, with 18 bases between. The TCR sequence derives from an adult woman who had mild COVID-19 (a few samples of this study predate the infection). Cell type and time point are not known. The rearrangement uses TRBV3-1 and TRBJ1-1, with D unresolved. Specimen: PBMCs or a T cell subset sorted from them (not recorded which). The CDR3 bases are TGTGCCAGCAGCCCGCGCGGCAGCCTGGTACCTGAAGCTTTCTTT. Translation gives CASSPRGSLVPEAFF.